This T cell receptor (beta chain) was profiled in a study of neurological immune-mediated disorders. Overall study: The multiple sclerosis group of roughly 34 included approximately 30 relapsing-remitting and 3 secondary progressive patients.

TCRdb reprocessed the 5' RACE reads via MiXCR and lists one record per CDR3 protein. The sample shows tens of thousands of distinct CDR3 sequences, around 3.9% of them seen only once. General observations from the study: A possible signature appeared as one related-CDR3 cluster, in which phylogenetic grouping placed the repertoires of 18 of 34 multiple sclerosis patients. Private repertoires in all groups were suggested, as expanded clones shared no CDR3 amino acid sequences across subjects.

V was trimmed by 4 bases and J by 4 bases, leaving 20 bases between them. The V gene's germline CDR1 is SGHRS and CDR2 YFSETQ. The CDR3 contains 16 residues. The table lists this clonotype with many counts. Its target is unknown. The chain recombines TRBV5-1 with TRBJ1-2; possible D gene TRBD1, 5 bases. The TCR originated in a man aged 25 to 45 with multiple sclerosis. Sequencing was performed on PBMCs. CDR3 sequence: CASSLGSVQGFYGYTF. The CDR3 region has the DNA TGCGCCAGCAGCCTCGGCTCTGTGCAGGGTTTCTATGGCTACACCTTC.